Sequencing of this T cell receptor (beta chain) was carried out in a study of blood T cell repertoires in COVID-19. As for the study in general: T cells, B-cell-depleted T cells, or PBMCs provided the cDNA or gDNA that served as material.

This clone was picked up a small number of times. The CDR3 is 15 amino acids. The trim removed 5 bases at V and 5 bases at J, leaving 7 bases unmatched. CDR1 is MNHEY, CDR2 SMNVEV, per germline (reference sequence). Original methodology: Counts of nucleated cells, estimated from reference gene primer amplification, were obtained. TCRdb's copy holds only in-frame clones and misses some; the assay was immunoSEQ multiplex PCR. That table furnishes V, J and clone size, whereas the DNA furnished D and trimming. The sample yields about 70,000 clones, around 86% seen once. Sequencing was performed on peripheral blood. The rearrangement joins TRBV27 to TRBJ1-1; 11 bases align to TRBD1. The origin of this receptor is a woman aged 55-69 years with acute or convalescent COVID-19. Written as DNA, the CDR3 is TGTGCCAGCAGTCAATGGACAGGGGGCTTTACTGAAGCTTTCTTT. It is translated as CASSQWTGGFTEAFF.